The rows below give T cell receptor beta chains drawn from one sample of a study of vaccination effects on CD4 cells after COVID-19. These TCRs' antigens remain unknown. The protocol was immunoSEQ multiplex PCR, while the TCRdb copy is restricted to in-frame clones and leaves out a portion. There are 47,000 or so clones in the sample; around 70% occur only once, and around 7% lies in the top ten. The sequencing here drew on CD4+ T cells from PBMCs cultured without peptide, taken after COVID-19 vaccination. The receptors shown here come from a human donor who received a COVID-19 vaccine. CDR3s leave out the opening cysteine and the closing phenylalanine or tryptophan. Each record gives: J gene, V gene, CDR3 protein.

>TRBJ1-6|TRBV6-2/TRBV6-3
ASSRRGWRNSSPLH
>TRBJ2-6|TRBV5-6
ASSGADRSSGANVLT
>TRBJ1-6|TRBV6-5
ASSGSSYNSPLH
>TRBJ1-5|TRBV7-8
ASKGGAGQPQH
>TRBJ1-2|TRBV4-1
ASSQRDMGLANYGYT
>TRBJ1-1|TRBV29-1
SVGPGQGRTEAF
>TRBJ1-1|TRBV6-2/TRBV6-3
ASSYRLAEVNTEAF
>TRBJ2-7|TRBV6-5
ASSSTGNFNEQY
>TRBJ1-3|TRBV6-5
ASSYTGGFSGNTIY
>TRBJ1-1|TRBV7-9
AFDRQGGTEAF
>TRBJ1-5|TRBV18
ASSPKGQGNQPQH
>TRBJ1-1|TRBV9
ASSVRRTNTEAF
>TRBJ2-3|TRBV5-4
ASSLLTYPSTDTQY
>TRBJ1-3|TRBV11-3
ASSLESPGIWAVQSGNTIY
>TRBJ1-1|TRBV12-3/TRBV12-4
ASTPDRGVAF
>TRBJ2-7|TRBV4-1
ASSQEILGTRYYEQY
>TRBJ1-2|TRBV24-1
ATSTTGGYT
>TRBJ1-5|TRBV20-1
SASIRTGGNQPQH
>TRBJ1-1|TRBV6-4
ASSGQVNTEAF
>TRBJ1-2|TRBV5-6
ASSLAGESGYT
>TRBJ1-1|TRBV29-1
SVGGVNTEAF
>TRBJ1-2|TRBV20-1
RGGSTSGYT
>TRBJ2-5|TRBV19
ASSTGQYMGETQY
>TRBJ2-7|TRBV3-1/TRBV3-2
ASSQVLQGGYEQY
>TRBJ1-3|TRBV7-9
ASSWGRSNSGNTIY
>TRBJ2-5|TRBV5-5
ASSEQDQETQY
>TRBJ2-2|TRBV18
ASSPSNTGELF